These T cell receptor beta chains were read from a single sample in a study of shared clonotypes between healthy human individuals. Measured with immunoSEQ multiplex PCR; TCRdb has only the in-frame clones, and not every one. This sample yields 2 million to 2.5 million clones, of which more than 80% are seen a single time; around 0.4% belongs to the top ten. The sample was naive CD4+ T cells from PBMCs. The receptors originated from a man aged 18-30 years in good health. Some clones in this sample may be carry-over from other donors' samples. Each CDR3 is given with its conserved first and last residue. The D gene is left open where the match is weak. The size of a clone is reported for some rows only, either as once, few or many, or as a class for expanded clones.

V gene	J gene	clone size	D gene	CDR3 DNA	CDR3 protein
TRBV5-1	TRBJ2-5	-	-	TGCGCCAGCAGCTTGGGACACAACCAAGAGACCCAGTACTTC	CASSLGHNQETQYF
TRBV11-2	TRBJ1-2	-	-	TGTGCCAGCAGCCTTGGTAGAGGTGGATCTAACTATGGCTACACCTTC	CASSLGRGGSNYGYTF
TRBV5-1	TRBJ1-1	once	TRBD1	TGCGCCAGCAGCTTGGCACGGGACAGCCCCTTGAACACTGAAGCTTTCTTT	CASSLARDSPLNTEAFF
TRBV27	TRBJ2-7	-	-	TGTGCCAGCAGTTTACACTACTCCTACGAGCAGTACTTC	CASSLHYSYEQYF
TRBV6-1	TRBJ1-3	-	-	TGTGCCAGCAGTGGACAGGCCGTCTCTGGAAACACCATATATTTT	CASSGQAVSGNTIYF
TRBV27	TRBJ1-5	-	-	TGTGCCAGCAGTCCTCTCACTACAGGCGGCAACAATCAGCCCCAGCATTTT	CASSPLTTGGNNQPQHF
TRBV13	TRBJ1-1	few	-	TGTGCCAGCAGCTTTATTCAGGGCAGGGACACTGAAGCTTTCTTT	CASSFIQGRDTEAFF
TRBV5-1	TRBJ2-5	-	-	TGCGCCAGCAGCGAACCGGGAGCGGAGGAGACCCAGTACTTC	CASSEPGAEETQYF
TRBV5-1	TRBJ1-2	-	-	TGCGCCAGCAGCTTGGAGGCAGAAACTTATGGCTACACCTTC	CASSLEAETYGYTF
TRBV2	TRBJ2-7	-	TRBD1	TGTGCCAGCACAGACAGGGGGGAAGACGAGCAGTACTTC	CASTDRGEDEQYF